Listed here are 26 T cell receptor beta chains from one sample, sequenced in a study of siplizumab effects on memory and regulatory T cells. The protocol was immunoSEQ multiplex PCR, while the TCRdb copy is restricted to in-frame clones and leaves out a portion. The data contain approximately 65,000 clones, approximately 87% of them seen just once; the ten biggest clones take up 3% to 4%. Sequencing input: memory CD4+ T cells sorted from blood. Receptor source: a human donor in good health.

The J gene is TRBJ2-1, the V gene TRBV7-2; 8 bases line up with TRBD2. This CDR3 region has 16 residues. Germline V gene sequence: CDR1 SGHTA, CDR2 FQGNSA. V shed 0 bases, J shed 9 bases, and the junction held 10 bases outside the gene matches. CDR3 protein: CASSLAPTSGQGEQFF. The CDR3 nucleotides are TGTGCCAGCAGCTTAGCGCCAACTAGCGGTCAAGGTGAGCAGTTCTTC.

The V call is TRBV7-9, the J call TRBJ1-1; D is possibly TRBD1 (5 bases). The CDR3 totals 15 residues. The germline V gene has CDR1 SEHNR and CDR2 FQNEAQ (reference sequence). Deletions cut 5 bases from V and 0 bases from J, with 13 bases between. The CDR3 sequence: CASSDIDRLNTEAFF. For the CDR3, the DNA is TGTGCCAGCAGCGATATAGACAGATTGAACACTGAAGCTTTCTTT. The whole variable domain, filled in from reference TRBV7-9 and TRBJ1-1, reads DTGVSQNPRHKITKRGQNVTFRCDPISEHNRLYWYRQTLGQGPEFLTYFQNEAQLEKSRLLSDRFSAERPKGSFSTLEIQRTEQGDSAMYLCASSDIDRLNTEAFFGQGTRLTVV.

The rearrangement uses TRBV2 and TRBJ2-1, with D uncertain. The CDR3 contains 12 residues. The germline V gene encodes CDR1 SNHLY and CDR2 FYNNEI. The CDR3: CAWGTDYNEQFF. As DNA, the CDR3 is TGTGCTTGGGGTACAGACTACAATGAGCAGTTCTTC.

The chain uses TRBV7-8 and TRBJ1-6; possibly TRBD1 for D (6 bases). Trimming took 5 bases from V and 9 from J, leaving 17 bases between them. The CDR3 extends over 15 amino acids. Germline V gives CDR1 SGHVS, CDR2 FQNEAQ. The CDR3 region has the DNA TGTGCCAGCAGCCCCGTCGCTGGGGGCGTTTCACCCCTCCACTTT. Translation gives CASSPVAGGVSPLHF.

This clone was recorded once. The V call is TRBV2, the J call TRBJ2-2, with 10 bases matching TRBD1. Unmatched junction bases numbered 9, after V lost 6 bases and J lost 8 bases. In germline, CDR1 is SNHLY, CDR2 FYNNEI. The CDR3 is 15 residues long. CDR3 in DNA: TGTGCCAGCAGCCCTATGACAGGGGGCTTGGGGGAGCTGTTTTTT. Amino acid sequence: CASSPMTGGLGELFF.

The rearrangement links TRBV19 to TRBJ2-7; no reliable D call. The germline V and J ends were trimmed by 5 bases and 4 bases, with 9 bases remaining between them. CDR1 and CDR2 (germline): LNHDA, SQIVND (reference sequence). The CDR3 consists of 12 residues. The CDR3 nucleotides read TGTGCCAGTAGTGCTGGGCGATACGAGCAGTACTTC. Its protein product is CASSAGRYEQYF.

The V gene is TRBV29-1, the J gene TRBJ1-1; 11 bases map to TRBD1. The J segment lost 2 bases and the V segment lost 2 bases, leaving 4 bases of the junction unmatched. CDR3 size: 15 residues. Per the germline V gene, CDR1 is SQVTM and CDR2 is ANQGSEA. The CDR3 is CSVEKDRGLNTEAFF. For the CDR3, the DNA is TGCAGCGTTGAAAAGGACAGGGGGCTCAACACTGAAGCTTTCTTT.

The chain carries TRBV6-6 and TRBJ2-3, with D perhaps matching TRBD2 (5 bases). The CDR3 consists of 13 residues. Germline V gene sequence: CDR1 MNHNY, CDR2 SVGAGI (reference sequence). The V gene lost 6 bases and the J gene lost 1 base, with 8 bases spanning the gap. CDR3 loop: CASSSRGTDTQYF. CDR3 nucleotide sequence: TGTGCCAGCAGCTCGCGGGGCACAGATACGCAGTATTTT.

This clone has more than one count but fewer than ten. This chain joins TRBV5-4 and TRBJ2-3; 7 bases match TRBD2. Germline V gene sequence: CDR1 SGHNT, CDR2 YYREEE (reference sequence). Trimming removed 2 bases from V and 4 bases from J; junction bases left unmatched: 10. The CDR3 runs 16 residues. CDR3 DNA: TGTGCCAGCAGCTTTGGAGGGCCCCGGGGGGCAGATACGCAGTATTTT. Its translation: CASSFGGPRGADTQYF. Full variable domain (outside the CDR3, taken from reference TRBV5-4 and TRBJ2-3): ETGVTQSPTHLIKTRGQQVTLRCSSQSGHNTVSWYQQALGQGPQFIFQYYREEENGRGNFPPRFSGLQFPNYSSELNVNALELDDSALYLCASSFGGPRGADTQYFGPGTRLTVL.

The J gene is TRBJ1-2, the V gene TRBV30; TRBD1 agrees at 8 bases. V gave up 3 bases and J gave up 2 bases; unmatched junction bases: 8. Germline V gene sequence: CDR1 GTSNPN, CDR2 SVGIG (reference sequence). The CDR3 has 15 amino acids. CDR3 sequence: CAWRASGQGNYGYTF. In nucleotides, the CDR3 is TGTGCCTGGAGAGCCTCAGGACAGGGAAACTATGGCTACACCTTC.

The V and J genes are TRBV27 and TRBJ2-5, with D perhaps TRBD1 (6 bases). Trimming left V 7 bases short and J 3 bases short, with 18 bases between. There are 15 residues in the CDR3. Germline assignment: CDR1 MNHEY and CDR2 SMNVEV (reference sequence). CDR3 in amino acids: CASTRFTGSKETQYF. DNA of the CDR3: TGTGCCAGCACCCGTTTTACAGGGAGCAAAGAGACCCAGTACTTC.

This chain uses TRBV4-1 with TRBJ2-3; TRBD2 agrees at 13 bases. With V trimmed by 3 bases and J by 0 bases, 6 bases remained unmatched. CDR3 length equals 18 residues. Germline lookup yields CDR1 MGHRA and CDR2 YSYEKL. The CDR3 loop reads CASSQTSGGSTSTDTQYF. The CDR3 DNA sequence: TGCGCCAGCAGCCAGACTAGCGGGGGGTCGACTAGCACAGATACGCAGTATTTT.

The V and J genes are TRBV10-1 and TRBJ2-1; D remains ambiguous. Germline V gene sequence: CDR1 WNHNN, CDR2 SYGVQD (reference sequence). The CDR3 runs 12 residues. V was trimmed by 7 bases and J by 8 bases, leaving 12 bases between them. The CDR3 protein is CASNRFSHEQFF. The CDR3 DNA is TGCGCCAGCAATCGGTTTAGCCATGAGCAGTTCTTC.

Here the CDR3 DNA reads TGTGCCAGCAGTTACTCGAAGGGGTATGGCTACACCTTC. Amino acids: CASSYSKGYGYTF. The V gene is TRBV6-5, the J gene TRBJ1-2; D is perhaps TRBD1 (5 bases). Trimming pared 0 bases from V and 5 bases from J, leaving 7 bases between. From germline, CDR1 is MNHEY and CDR2 SVGAGI. The CDR3 runs to 13 residues.

The chain links TRBV18 to TRBJ1-4; 7 bases match TRBD1. This CDR3 comprises 17 residues. V shed 3 bases, J shed 0 bases, and the junction held 7 bases outside the gene matches. Germline values: CDR1 KGHSH, CDR2 LQKENI. The CDR3 nucleotides are TGTGCCAGCTCACCGATCCGGGACAGATCAACTAATGAAAAACTGTTTTTT. Translated, it gives CASSPIRDRSTNEKLFF.

The rearrangement uses TRBV6-1 and TRBJ2-2; D is unclear. CDR1 is MNHNS and CDR2 is SASEGT in the germline V gene. Trimming took off 7 bases at V and 3 bases at J, with 12 bases between the two ends. The CDR3 contains 14 residues. CDR3 protein: CASTEGRYTGELFF. The CDR3 DNA reads as TGTGCCAGCACGGAAGGGCGGTACACCGGGGAGCTGTTTTTT.

This chain links TRBV18 with TRBJ2-3; TRBD2 agrees at 8 bases. J was trimmed by 5 bases and V by 6 bases; bases with no gene match: 1. The length of the CDR3 is 12 residues. The germline V gene has CDR1 KGHSH and CDR2 LQKENI. The CDR3 sequence: CASSLAGDTQYF. CDR3 in DNA: TGTGCCAGCTCGCTAGCGGGAGATACGCAGTATTTT. The entire variable domain, with the rest obtained from reference TRBV18 and TRBJ2-3, is as follows: NAGVMQNPRHLVRRRGQEARLRCSPMKGHSHVYWYRQLPEEGLKFMVYLQKENIIDESGMPKERFSAEFPKEGPSILRIQQVVRGDSAAYFCASSLAGDTQYFGPGTRLTVL.

V and J are TRBV10-3 and TRBJ1-5; maybe TRBD1 (5 bases). CDR3 size: 14 residues. CDR1 ENHRY and CDR2 SYGVKD come from the germline V gene. Between the trimmed V and J ends, which lost 3 bases and 7 bases, there was a span of 13 bases. The CDR3 DNA is TGTGCCATCAGTGACGGGGGTTCAGGGCAGCCCCAGCATTTT. Translated, it gives CAISDGGSGQPQHF.

The chain recombines TRBV9 with TRBJ2-3; maybe TRBD2 (6 bases). V gave up 2 bases and J gave up 2 bases, with 12 bases separating them. Germline values: CDR1 SGDLS, CDR2 YYNGEE. The CDR3 consists of 15 residues. As DNA, the CDR3 is TGTGCCAGCAGCGTCTCAGCGGGCAACACAGATACGCAGTATTTT. Translating it yields CASSVSAGNTDTQYF.

The rearrangement links TRBV5-1 to TRBJ2-5; 8 nucleotides agree with TRBD1. The J call could be wrong; TRBJ2-7 is a better fit for the DNA end. The germline V gene has CDR1 SGHRS and CDR2 YFSETQ. This CDR3 spans 13 amino acids. CDR3 region: CASKGQGNSEQYF. The CDR3 DNA reads TGCGCCAGCAAAGGACAGGGAAACTCCGAGCAGTACTTC.

The chain joins TRBV7-9 to TRBJ1-2; D is uncertain. Trimming took 5 bases from V and 5 from J, leaving 18 bases between them. CDR3 size: 15 residues. The germline V gene has CDR1 SEHNR and CDR2 FQNEAQ (reference sequence). This CDR3 reads CASSRGRNTHYGYTF. The DNA of the CDR3 is TGTGCCAGCAGCCGTGGACGGAATACTCATTATGGCTACACCTTC.

The CDR3 spells CASRVLGNTEAFF. The CDR3 DNA reads TGTGCCAGCAGGGTCCTGGGGAACACTGAAGCTTTCTTT. This chain connects TRBV2 to TRBJ1-1; no clear D gene. This CDR3 has 13 residues. V was clipped by 6 bases and J by 1 base, with 9 bases between them. From germline, CDR1 is SNHLY and CDR2 FYNNEI.

This clone was seen a handful of times. This rearrangement joins TRBV6-6 to TRBJ1-4; possible D gene TRBD1, 6 bases. V was trimmed by 6 bases and J by 0 bases, leaving 14 bases between them. Germline loops: CDR1 MNHNY, CDR2 SVGAGI (reference sequence). The CDR3 totals 16 residues. CDR3 coding DNA: TGTGCCAGCAGCCCAGGACAGACTGCAACTAATGAAAAACTGTTTTTT. Protein: CASSPGQTATNEKLFF.

The J gene is TRBJ2-3, the V gene TRBV5-1, with no clear D. Between the trimmed V and J ends, which lost 0 bases and 0 bases, there was a span of 8 bases. Germline CDR1 and CDR2: SGHRS and YFSETQ. This CDR3 comprises 15 residues. The CDR3 here is CASSLAVGSTDTQYF. CDR3 in DNA: TGCGCCAGCAGCTTGGCTGTTGGGAGCACAGATACGCAGTATTTT.

The chain links TRBV9 to TRBJ2-3; D may be TRBD1 (6 bases). The CDR3 consists of 16 residues. Germline V gives CDR1 SGDLS, CDR2 YYNGEE. V was shortened by 0 bases and J by 3 bases, with 14 bases between the two germline ends. CDR3 nucleotide sequence: TGTGCCAGCAGCGTAGGGCCAACAGGGTCGACAGATACGCAGTATTTT. It translates to CASSVGPTGSTDTQYF.

The chain has TRBV4-1 and TRBJ2-7, with D tentatively TRBD2 (6 bases). V was shortened by 1 base and J by 7 bases, with 11 bases between the two germline ends. Germline CDR1 reads MGHRA; CDR2 reads YSYEKL. The CDR3 has 13 amino acids. CDR3 region: CASSQGGRREQYF. CDR3 DNA sequence: TGCGCCAGCAGCCAAGGAGGGAGGAGGGAGCAGTACTTC.